The 29 T cell receptor beta chains given below trace back to one sample, sequenced in a study of T cell changes during pregnancy in multiple sclerosis. Clones were read by immunoSEQ multiplex PCR, and TCRdb kept only the in-frame ones, dropping some. The sample has about 62,000 clones, roughly nine tenths seen once. The sequences come from peripheral blood, collected in the first trimester of pregnancy. These receptors were taken from a female donor with multiple sclerosis, enrolled in a pregnancy study.

This chain joins TRBV7-3 and TRBJ2-3; 8 nucleotides agree with TRBD2. The germline gives CDR1 SGHTA, CDR2 FQGTGA. This CDR3 contains 14 residues. J was trimmed by 5 bases and V by 4 bases; bases with no gene match: 5. The CDR3 sequence: CASSWTSRGDTQYF. The CDR3 coding sequence is TGTGCCAGCAGCTGGACTAGCCGGGGAGATACGCAGTATTTT.

The chain carries TRBV19 and TRBJ1-1, with 7 bases aligning to TRBD1. The V gene's germline CDR1 is LNHDA and CDR2 SQIVND (reference sequence). V lost 6 bases, J lost 4 bases, and 8 bases stayed unmatched. The length of the CDR3 is 14 residues. CDR3 nucleotides: TGTGCCAGTAGGGTCAGGGGGTCGAGCACTGAAGCTTTCTTT. Translating gives CASRVRGSSTEAFF.

This clone was recorded only once. The CDR3 loop reads CASSYRLAQGETQYF. In DNA, the CDR3 is TGTGCCAGCAGCTATAGACTAGCGCAGGGGGAGACCCAGTACTTC. This chain joins TRBV7-2 and TRBJ2-5; 8 bases agree with TRBD2. The CDR3 extends over 15 amino acids. Trimming took 4 bases from V and 5 from J; bases not matched to a gene: 9. Germline loops: CDR1 SGHTA, CDR2 FQGNSA. The full variable domain, its missing parts supplied by reference TRBV7-2 and TRBJ2-5, is GAGVSQSPSNKVTEKGKDVELRCDPISGHTALYWYRQSLGQGLEFLIYFQGNSAPDKSGLPSDRFSAERTGGSVSTLTIQRTQQEDSAVYLCASSYRLAQGETQYFGPGTRLLVL.

The rearrangement joins TRBV7-6 to TRBJ1-3; unclear D gene. Germline V gene data show CDR1 as SGHVS and CDR2 as FNYEAQ. With 4 bases removed from V and 9 bases from J, the gap between germline ends came to 7 bases. The CDR3 loop spans 11 amino acids. The CDR3 sequence: CASSSVGTIYF. The CDR3 DNA reads TGTGCCAGCAGCTCCGTCGGCACCATATATTTT.

The count of this clone is one. V usage is TRBV19 and J usage is TRBJ1-5; D not resolved. Between the trimmed V and J ends, which lost 3 bases and 2 bases, there was a span of 14 bases. The CDR3 length is 16 residues. Germline assignment: CDR1 LNHDA and CDR2 SQIVND (reference sequence). CDR3 loop: CASSIYRNTGNQPQHF. The CDR3 bases are TGTGCCAGTAGTATTTACAGAAACACGGGCAATCAGCCCCAGCATTTT.

This sequence joins TRBV30 and TRBJ1-2; D call uncertain. Trimming took 5 bases from V and 7 from J, leaving 14 bases between them. CDR3 length: 12 residues. Germline lookup yields CDR1 GTSNPN and CDR2 SVGIG (reference sequence). The DNA of the CDR3 is TGTGCCTGGGACCCCGGGGTGGGTGGCTACACCTTC. Residues: CAWDPGVGGYTF.

The chain is built from TRBV7-3 and TRBJ2-2; no firm D call. This CDR3 spans 14 amino acids. V lost 2 bases to trimming and J lost 3 bases, with 7 bases between them. CDR1 and CDR2 (germline): SGHTA, FQGTGA. This CDR3 reads CASSLYADTGELFF. The CDR3 DNA is TGTGCCAGCAGCTTATATGCGGACACCGGGGAGCTGTTTTTT.

The rearrangement links TRBV10-3 to TRBJ1-1; 9 bases map to TRBD1. The V segment lost 4 bases and the J segment 0 bases; nucleotides outside the gene matches: 6. The CDR3 sequence is 16 residues long. Germline V CDR1 and CDR2: ENHRY, SYGVKD. This CDR3 is CAISAWGTGLNTEAFF. The CDR3 nucleotides are TGTGCCATCAGTGCTTGGGGGACAGGGTTGAACACTGAAGCTTTCTTT.

This rearrangement joins TRBV11-2 to TRBJ2-7; 8 nucleotides match TRBD1. V was clipped by 6 bases and J by 6 bases; unmatched bases: 7. The CDR3 loop spans 13 amino acids. Per the germline V gene, CDR1 is SGHAT and CDR2 is FQNNGV. The CDR3 nucleotides read TGTGCCAGCAGGCATATCAGGGGGCGCGAGCAGTACTTC. Amino acids: CASRHIRGREQYF.

V usage is TRBV9 and J usage is TRBJ2-2, with 7 bases lining up with TRBD1. CDR1 and CDR2 from the germline V gene are SGDLS and YYNGEE. This CDR3 spans 13 amino acids. The ends lost 5 bases at V and 5 bases at J; junction bases unmatched: 3. This CDR3 reads CASSEQGTGELFF. In DNA, the CDR3 is TGTGCCAGCAGTGAACAGGGGACCGGGGAGCTGTTTTTT.

This chain joins TRBV5-1 and TRBJ2-2; D ambiguous. V shed 0 bases and J shed 4 bases, with 7 bases lying between them. The CDR3 sequence is 14 residues long. CDR1 and CDR2 from the germline V gene are SGHRS and YFSETQ. The CDR3 DNA is TGCGCCAGCAGCTTGGCCGGTAGCACCGGGGAGCTGTTTTTT. Translation: CASSLAGSTGELFF.

This clone was detected once. CDR3 sequence: CSVVTRLTGDGNQPQHF. CDR3 DNA: TGCAGCGTTGTAACTCGACTGACGGGGGACGGTAATCAGCCCCAGCATTTT. The chain is built from TRBV29-1 and TRBJ1-5; maybe TRBD1 (5 bases). The germline gives CDR1 SQVTM, CDR2 ANQGSEA. Trimming removed 4 bases at V and 4 bases at J, with 23 bases between. The CDR3 runs to 17 residues. Together with reference TRBV29-1 and TRBJ1-5, the CDR3 gives the full variable domain: SAVISQKPSRDICQRGTSLTIQCQVDSQVTMMFWYRQQPGQSLTLIATANQGSEATYESGFVIDKFPISRPNLTFSTLTVSNMSPEDSSIYLCSVVTRLTGDGNQPQHFGDGTRLSIL.

CDR3 sequence (DNA): TGTGCCAGCAGCATTAGCGGGAGGGCCGGCACAGATACGCAGTATTTT. It specifies CASSISGRAGTDTQYF. The rearrangement links TRBV7-2 to TRBJ2-3, with 11 nucleotides matching TRBD2. The germline V gene encodes CDR1 SGHTA and CDR2 FQGNSA. Trimming removed 5 bases from V and 1 base from J; junction bases left unmatched: 5. This CDR3 region has 16 residues. Supplemented by reference TRBV7-2 and TRBJ2-3, the full variable domain reads GAGVSQSPSNKVTEKGKDVELRCDPISGHTALYWYRQSLGQGLEFLIYFQGNSAPDKSGLPSDRFSAERTGGSVSTLTIQRTQQEDSAVYLCASSISGRAGTDTQYFGPGTRLTVL.

This clone is a singleton in its sample. The chain recombines TRBV7-2 with TRBJ1-3; 9 bases fit TRBD1. The CDR3 loop spans 13 amino acids. The germline V gene has CDR1 SGHTA and CDR2 FQGNSA. J gave up 13 bases and V 4 bases, and 8 bases lay outside the gene matches. CDR3 nucleotide sequence: TGTGCCAGCAGCTCGCTCCGGGACAGGGCTATATATTTT. This encodes CASSSLRDRAIYF.

The chain uses TRBV6-5 and TRBJ2-3, with a tentative D call TRBD2 (6 bases). Germline V gene data show CDR1 as MNHEY and CDR2 as SVGAGI. The CDR3 is 14 amino acids. The V and J ends lost 2 bases and 8 bases respectively, with 14 bases between them. The CDR3 bases are TGTGCCAGCAGTTACCGGACTACAACACGTACGCAGTATTTT. This sequence encodes CASSYRTTTRTQYF.

The chain combines TRBV19 with TRBJ2-4, with D maybe TRBD1 (6 bases). Looked up from germline, CDR1 is LNHDA and CDR2 is SQIVND (reference sequence). The CDR3 consists of 14 residues. Trimming removed 8 bases at V and 1 base at J, with 12 bases between. The CDR3 sequence: CASGGLMAKNIQYF. CDR3 sequence (DNA): TGTGCCAGTGGGGGCCTAATGGCCAAAAACATTCAGTACTTC.

This chain connects TRBV7-2 to TRBJ1-2; D gene uncertain. The V end was cut by 1 base, the J end by 8 bases, with 8 bases between. The germline gives CDR1 SGHTA, CDR2 FQGNSA. The CDR3 extends over 12 amino acids. This CDR3 reads CASSLGAYGYTF. The CDR3 DNA sequence: TGTGCCAGCAGCTTAGGGGCTTACGGCTACACCTTC.

Here the CDR3 reads CAISLDGAIYEQYF. In DNA, the CDR3 is TGTGCCATCAGCCTTGACGGAGCAATATACGAGCAGTACTTC. V is TRBV10-3 and J is TRBJ2-7; the D is unclear. The length of the CDR3 is 14 residues. V lost 6 bases, J lost 4 bases, and 16 bases lay in between. Germline V CDR1 and CDR2: ENHRY, SYGVKD.

This rearrangement joins TRBV7-9 to TRBJ2-2; D perhaps matches TRBD2 (6 bases). This CDR3 region has 15 residues. The V gene lost 8 bases and the J gene lost 2 bases, with 15 bases spanning the gap. CDR1 is SEHNR, CDR2 FQNEAQ, per germline (reference sequence). This CDR3 is CASGKRRGNTGELFF. The CDR3, as DNA: TGTGCCAGCGGAAAAAGGCGGGGTAACACCGGGGAGCTGTTTTTT.

The J gene is TRBJ2-5, the V gene TRBV6-1; 12 nucleotides align to TRBD2. The germline CDR1 and CDR2 sequences are MNHNS and SASEGT. V shed 4 bases, J shed 2 bases, and the junction held 5 bases outside the gene matches. This CDR3 is 16 amino acids long. The CDR3 sequence: CASSVASGGGQETQYF. The CDR3, as DNA: TGTGCCAGCAGTGTAGCTAGCGGGGGGGGACAAGAGACCCAGTACTTC.

The chain carries TRBV6-1 and TRBJ1-2; the match to TRBD1 covers 10 bases. This CDR3 spans 14 amino acids. Trimming at V came to 6 bases and at J to 3 bases, leaving 4 bases not matched to a gene. The germline CDR1 and CDR2 sequences are MNHNS and SASEGT. CDR3 DNA sequence: TGTGCCAGCAGGTTGACAGGGGGCCACTATGGCTACACCTTC. This codes for CASRLTGGHYGYTF.

This clone came up a few times. The CDR3 coding sequence is TGTGCCAGCCGACGGGAGCGGGGGTCACCCCTCCACTTT. It encodes CASRRERGSPLHF. This chain links TRBV19 with TRBJ1-6, with D possibly being TRBD1 (5 bases). There are 13 residues in the CDR3. The ends were cut back, 9 bases at V and 10 bases at J, with 16 bases in the middle. Germline values: CDR1 LNHDA, CDR2 SQIVND (reference sequence).

The chain couples TRBV29-1 to TRBJ2-3, with 8 bases fitting TRBD1. Per germline, CDR1 SQVTM and CDR2 ANQGSEA. Losses at the gene ends were 4 bases for V and 5 bases for J; bases not matched to a gene: 8. This CDR3 is built from 14 residues. CDR3 coding DNA: TGCAGCGTTGCCGGACAGGGAGAGATAGATACGCAGTATTTT. Protein sequence: CSVAGQGEIDTQYF.

The chain carries TRBV7-9 and TRBJ1-6; a possible D gene is TRBD1 (5 bases). Trimming took off 5 bases at V and 8 bases at J, with 16 bases between the two ends. Per the germline V gene, CDR1 is SEHNR and CDR2 is FQNEAQ (reference sequence). The CDR3 runs to 15 residues. CDR3 sequence (DNA): TGTGCCAGCAGCCCAAGGGCGGGACCTGATTCACCCCTCCACTTT. Amino acid sequence: CASSPRAGPDSPLHF.

In this sample, this clone turned up once. The genes are TRBV30 and TRBJ1-5, with a possible D match to TRBD1 (5 bases). This CDR3 region has 13 residues. The germline CDR1 and CDR2 sequences are GTSNPN and SVGIG (reference sequence). Trimming left V 5 bases short and J 7 bases short, with 15 bases between. Written as DNA, the CDR3 is TGTGCCTGGTCGGTTCAGGGAGGACAGCCCCAGCATTTT. Translation gives CAWSVQGGQPQHF.

The chain joins TRBV7-9 to TRBJ2-1; 11 bases fit TRBD2. After removal of 5 bases from V and 7 bases from J, the junction contained 10 bases not matched to a gene. CDR1 and CDR2 from the germline V gene are SEHNR and FQNEAQ (reference sequence). The length of the CDR3 is 16 residues. The CDR3 nucleotides read TGTGCCAGCAGCCCGTCACTAGCGGGAGTAAGGAATGAGCAGTTCTTC. Residues: CASSPSLAGVRNEQFF.

J is TRBJ2-5 and V is TRBV7-3; TRBD2 matches at 7 bases. The CDR3 is 16 residues long. CDR1 SGHTA and CDR2 FQGTGA come from the germline V gene. The V and J ends lost 5 bases and 5 bases, in that order; junction bases with no gene match: 14. CDR3 DNA: TGTGCCAGCAGCGAGTCGGGAGGCAGGGTGGCTGAGACCCAGTACTTC. This sequence encodes CASSESGGRVAETQYF. Looking up the rest from reference TRBV7-3 and TRBJ2-5 gives the full variable domain: GAGVSQTPSNKVTEKGKYVELRCDPISGHTALYWYRQSLGQGPEFLIYFQGTGAADDSGLPNDRFFAVRPEGSVSTLKIQRTERGDSAVYLCASSESGGRVAETQYFGPGTRLLVL.

This clone was seen once. The J gene is TRBJ1-2, the V gene TRBV5-5, with TRBD1 matching 12 bases. CDR1 and CDR2 (germline): SGHKS, YYEKEE (reference sequence). This CDR3 region has 15 residues. V was pared by 2 bases and J by 7 bases, with 6 bases of the junction left unmatched. CDR3 protein: CASSFTGTGGSGYTF. CDR3 coding DNA: TGTGCCAGCAGCTTTACCGGGACAGGGGGCTCTGGCTACACCTTC.

This clone was seen a few times. The chain couples TRBV19 to TRBJ1-6, with a weak D call TRBD1 (5 bases). The V gene's germline CDR1 is LNHDA and CDR2 SQIVND (reference sequence). CDR3 length: 12 residues. V was clipped by 5 bases and J by 8 bases, with 7 bases between them. CDR3 sequence: CASSEQDSPLHF. For the CDR3, the DNA is TGTGCCAGTAGTGAACAGGATTCACCCCTCCACTTT.